A selection of T cell receptor beta chains follows, all from one sample in a study of cytomegalovirus exposure and HLA in healthy donors. Libraries were prepared by immunoSEQ multiplex PCR; TCRdb keeps only in-frame clonotypes and omits some of them. This repertoire shows about 160,000 clones, 87% found once; its top ten account for around 0.85%. Material: PBMCs. The receptors here all came from a woman in her 30s in good health and CMV-seronegative. The CDR3 runs from the conserved cysteine through the conserved F or W. D genes are given only for firm matches. Where a row states a size, it is once, few, many or the class of an expanded clone; other rows omit it.

cdr3_length d_call j_call clone_size v_call cdr3_aa cdr3_nt
16 TRBD1 TRBJ2-1 . TRBV7-8 CASRLEDRGSPNEQFF TGTGCCAGCAGATTGGAGGACAGGGGGAGTCCCAATGAGCAGTTCTTC
12 . TRBJ1-5 . TRBV28 CASRVGSQPQHF TGTGCCAGCAGGGTTGGGAGTCAGCCCCAGCATTTT
15 TRBD2 TRBJ2-1 . TRBV6-1 CASTGGRALYNEQFF TGTGCCAGCACCGGCGGGAGGGCCCTTTACAATGAGCAGTTCTTC
14 TRBD1 TRBJ1-1 . TRBV19 CASSIPTGGTEAFF TGTGCCAGTAGTATCCCCACAGGGGGCACTGAAGCTTTCTTT
14 . TRBJ2-3 . TRBV27 CASTSSPGTDTQYF TGTGCCAGCACTTCTAGCCCTGGCACAGATACGCAGTATTTT
16 . TRBJ1-6 few TRBV4-1 CASSQGRHRDNSPLHF TGCGCCAGCAGCCAAGGTCGGCACAGGGACAATTCACCCCTCCACTTT
15 . TRBJ2-2 . TRBV7-8 CASLSGTSYTGELFF TGTGCCAGCTTATCCGGGACATCTTACACCGGGGAGCTGTTTTTT
14 TRBD2 TRBJ2-1 . TRBV5-1 CASSFSGGGNEQFF TGCGCCAGCAGCTTTAGCGGGGGGGGAAATGAGCAGTTCTTC
16 . TRBJ1-4 . TRBV18 CASSPAIGGTNEKLFF TGTGCCAGCTCACCGGCGATAGGGGGAACTAATGAAAAACTGTTTTTT
14 . TRBJ1-1 few TRBV2 CASNLGEVNTEAFF TGTGCCAGCAATCTAGGCGAGGTGAACACTGAAGCTTTCTTT
13 . TRBJ2-6 . TRBV2 CASRASGANVLTF TGTGCCAGCAGAGCCTCTGGGGCCAACGTCCTGACTTTC
11 . TRBJ1-5 . TRBV27 CASGWRQPQHF TGTGCCAGCGGGTGGAGACAGCCCCAGCATTTT
15 TRBD1 TRBJ2-7 few TRBV6-5 CASSSPGQGSYEQYF TGTGCCAGCAGTTCCCCGGGACAGGGGTCCTACGAGCAGTACTTC
18 TRBD2 TRBJ2-3 . TRBV18 CASSWTSGGAGNTDTQYF TGTGCCAGCTCCTGGACTAGCGGGGGGGCCGGTAACACAGATACGCAGTATTTT
16 TRBD1 TRBJ2-2 . TRBV19 CASSTRDRVNTGELFF TGTGCCAGTAGTACCCGGGACAGGGTGAACACCGGGGAGCTGTTTTTT
15 . TRBJ1-5 . TRBV19 CASSIEAGRGQPQHF TGTGCCAGTAGTATAGAGGCGGGAAGGGGTCAGCCCCAGCATTTT
13 . TRBJ2-3 once TRBV19 CASSVRITDTQYF TGTGCCAGTAGTGTCAGGATCACAGATACGCAGTATTTT
17 TRBD2 TRBJ2-1 . TRBV19 CASSTRTLAGLYNEQFF TGTGCCAGTAGTACAAGGACACTAGCGGGATTGTACAATGAGCAGTTCTTC
12 . TRBJ1-1 once TRBV27 CASSPPGSEAFF TGTGCCAGCAGTCCCCCAGGTTCTGAAGCTTTCTTT
14 TRBD1 TRBJ1-5 . TRBV2 CASSSQGVNQPQHF TGTGCCAGCAGTTCACAGGGGGTCAATCAGCCCCAGCATTTT
14 TRBD2 TRBJ2-1 . TRBV12-5 CASGSLAGDNEQFF TGTGCTAGTGGTTCATTAGCGGGGGACAATGAGCAGTTCTTC
15 . TRBJ2-5 . TRBV4-3 CASSQGVGRQETQYF TGCGCCAGCAGCCAAGGTGTGGGCAGACAAGAGACCCAGTACTTC
14 TRBD1 TRBJ1-5 . TRBV12-5 CASGSGTGYQPQHF TGTGCTAGTGGATCCGGGACAGGGTATCAGCCCCAGCATTTT
15 . TRBJ1-3 . TRBV15 CATSRPRSGGNTIYF TGTGCCACCAGCAGACCCAGGTCAGGGGGAAACACCATATATTTT
17 TRBD2 TRBJ2-3 . TRBV18 CASSPLGLAGLTDTQYF TGTGCCAGCTCACCCCTAGGACTAGCGGGACTCACAGATACGCAGTATTTT
16 . TRBJ1-2 . TRBV11-2 CASSLTRGRAGDGYTF TGTGCCAGCAGCCTAACACGGGGGAGGGCGGGGGATGGCTACACCTTC
14 . TRBJ1-1 . TRBV11-3 CASLAPGSNTEAFF TGTGCCAGCCTGGCCCCGGGGTCTAACACTGAAGCTTTCTTT
18 TRBD1 TRBJ2-7 . TRBV27 CASSFSTGAEVFAYEQYF TGTGCCAGCAGTTTTTCGACAGGGGCAGAAGTTTTTGCCTACGAGCAGTACTTC